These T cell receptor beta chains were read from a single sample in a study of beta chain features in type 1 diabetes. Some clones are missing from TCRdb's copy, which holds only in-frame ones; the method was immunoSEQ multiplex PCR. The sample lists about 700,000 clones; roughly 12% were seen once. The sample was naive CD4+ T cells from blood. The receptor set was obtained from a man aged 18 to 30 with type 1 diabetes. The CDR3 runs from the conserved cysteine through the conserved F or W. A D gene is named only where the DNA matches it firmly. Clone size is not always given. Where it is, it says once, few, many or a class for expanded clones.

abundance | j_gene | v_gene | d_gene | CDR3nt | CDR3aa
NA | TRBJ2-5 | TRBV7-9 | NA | TGTGCCAGCGGGGAGAGTCAAGAGACCCAGTACTTC | CASGESQETQYF
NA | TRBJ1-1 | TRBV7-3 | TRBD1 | TGTGCCAGCAGTCACGGGGACAGGGACACTGAAGCTTTCTTT | CASSHGDRDTEAFF
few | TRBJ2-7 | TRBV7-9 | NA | TGTGCCAGCAGCTCCCTTATAGGCGACGAGCAGTACTTC | CASSSLIGDEQYF
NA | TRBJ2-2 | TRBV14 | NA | TGTGCCAGCAGCCAGGGTCTGGCCTACACCGGGGAGCTGTTTTTT | CASSQGLAYTGELFF
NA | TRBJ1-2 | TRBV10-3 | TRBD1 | TGTGCCATCAGCCCTGGACAGGGGGGAGGCTACACCTTC | CAISPGQGGGYTF
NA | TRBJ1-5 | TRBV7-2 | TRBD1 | TGTGCCAGCAGCTTATTGGGACAGGTAAATCAGCCCCAGCATTTT | CASSLLGQVNQPQHF
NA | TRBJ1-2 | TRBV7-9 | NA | TGTGCCAGCAGCTTTGGTGTGGAACGTTATGGCTACACCTTC | CASSFGVERYGYTF
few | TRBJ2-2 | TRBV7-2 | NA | TGTGCCAGCAGCAAAGGGGTCACCGGGGAGCTGTTTTTT | CASSKGVTGELFF
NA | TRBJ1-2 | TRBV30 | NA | TGTGCCTGGAGTCGACCGGGACTACTTTACTATGGCTACACCTTC | CAWSRPGLLYYGYTF
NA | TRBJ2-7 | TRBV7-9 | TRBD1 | TGTGCCAGCAGCTCGGGACAGGGAGTGAGGTACGAGCAGTACTTC | CASSSGQGVRYEQYF
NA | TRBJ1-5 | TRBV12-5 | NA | TGTGCTAGTGCTCGGGGCAATCAGCCCCAGCATTTT | CASARGNQPQHF
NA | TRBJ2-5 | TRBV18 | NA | TGTGCCAGCTCACCACCGGAAAAGACCCAGTACTTC | CASSPPEKTQYF
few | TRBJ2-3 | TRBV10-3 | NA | TGTGCCATCAGTTCTCGAGGGCCTAGCACAGATACGCAGTATTTT | CAISSRGPSTDTQYF
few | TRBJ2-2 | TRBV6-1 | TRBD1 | TGTGCCAGCAGTGAGGGGACAGGGCCCAACACCGGGGAGCTGTTTTTT | CASSEGTGPNTGELFF
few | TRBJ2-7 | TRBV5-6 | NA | TGTGCCAGCAGCGACCTTTACGAGCAGTACTTC | CASSDLYEQYF
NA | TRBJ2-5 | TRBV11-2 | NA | TGTGCCAGCAGCTTGATGGTGGTTCAAGAGACCCAGTACTTC | CASSLMVVQETQYF
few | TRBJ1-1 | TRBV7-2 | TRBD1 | TGTGCCAGCAGCCCCCGGCAGGGGGCGAGTGAAGCTTTCTTT | CASSPRQGASEAFF
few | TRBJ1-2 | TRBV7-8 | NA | TGTGCCAGCAGCTTAACAGGGACCGGGTATGGCTACACCTTC | CASSLTGTGYGYTF
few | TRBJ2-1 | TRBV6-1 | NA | TGTGCCAGCAGGGGCGCGTTTAGCTCCTACAATGAGCAGTTCTTC | CASRGAFSSYNEQFF
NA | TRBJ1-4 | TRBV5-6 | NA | TGTGCCAGCAGTCCACCCCCCGGCCAGGGCGGTGAAAAACTGTTTTTT | CASSPPPGQGGEKLFF
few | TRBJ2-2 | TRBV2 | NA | TGTGCCAGCAGTCCCCCTTTAGGGAACGCCGGGGAGCTGTTTTTT | CASSPPLGNAGELFF
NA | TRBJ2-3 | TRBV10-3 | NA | TGTGCCATCAGCGGTATAGCCGTCACAGATACGCAGTATTTT | CAISGIAVTDTQYF
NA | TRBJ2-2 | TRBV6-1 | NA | TGTGCCAGCAGTGAAGGACAGGTCCTCACCGGGGAGCTGTTTTTT | CASSEGQVLTGELFF
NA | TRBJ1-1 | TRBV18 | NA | TGTGCCAGCTCACTAAAATCCTTAACTGAAGCTTTCTTT | CASSLKSLTEAFF
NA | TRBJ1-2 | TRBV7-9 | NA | TGTGCCAGCAGCTTAGGCAGTGCGGAAGGGAATGGCTACACCTTC | CASSLGSAEGNGYTF
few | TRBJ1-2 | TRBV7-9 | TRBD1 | TGTGCCAGCAGCTTCCTGCAGGGGGCTAACTATGGCTACACCTTC | CASSFLQGANYGYTF
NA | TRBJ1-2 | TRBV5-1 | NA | TGCGCCAGCAGCCTGAGTAGCGTGGGTATGGATGGCTACACCTTC | CASSLSSVGMDGYTF
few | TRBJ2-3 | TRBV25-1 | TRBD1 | TGTGCCAGCAGTGCAGCGCCCGGGACAGGGGGGACAGATACGCAGTATTTT | CASSAAPGTGGTDTQYF
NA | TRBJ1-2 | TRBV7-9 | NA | TGTGCCAGCAGTCCCCAGGGCCACTATGGCTACACCTTC | CASSPQGHYGYTF
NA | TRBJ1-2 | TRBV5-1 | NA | TGCGCCAGCAGCCCCGGGACGAACTATGGCTACACCTTC | CASSPGTNYGYTF
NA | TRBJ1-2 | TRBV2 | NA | TGTGCCAGCAGTCGACAGAGTCTAAACTATGGCTACACCTTC | CASSRQSLNYGYTF
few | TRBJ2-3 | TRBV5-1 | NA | TGCGCCAGCAGCCAAGAGGTGGGCACAGATACGCAGTATTTT | CASSQEVGTDTQYF
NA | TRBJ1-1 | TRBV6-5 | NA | TGTGCCAGCAGTACAGGGACTGAAGCTTTCTTT | CASSTGTEAFF
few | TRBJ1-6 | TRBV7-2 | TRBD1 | TGTGCCAGCAGCCCCTGGACAGGGAATTCACCCCTCCACTTT | CASSPWTGNSPLHF
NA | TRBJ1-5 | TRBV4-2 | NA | TGTGCCAGCAGCCAAGATCTGGCCGGTAGCAATCAGCCCCAGCATTTT | CASSQDLAGSNQPQHF
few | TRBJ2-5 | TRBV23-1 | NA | TGCGCCACCTCCGGGAAGACCCAGTACTTC | CATSGKTQYF
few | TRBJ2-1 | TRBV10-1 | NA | TGCGCCAGCAGAGTCTTACCAGAGCAGTTCTTC | CASRVLPEQFF
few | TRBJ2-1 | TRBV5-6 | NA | TGTGCCAGCAGCTTGAGTTGGGAACCCTCAAGCTCCTACAATGAGCAGTTCTTC | CASSLSWEPSSSYNEQFF
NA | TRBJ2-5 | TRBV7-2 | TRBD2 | TGTGCCTGGTCGGTGAGCGGGGGTCCGGAGACCCAGTACTTC | CAWSVSGGPETQYF
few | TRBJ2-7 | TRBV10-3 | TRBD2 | TGTGCCATCAGTTACAAGGCGGTAGCGGGGGCCGAGCAGTACTTC | CAISYKAVAGAEQYF
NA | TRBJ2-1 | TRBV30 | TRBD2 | TGTGCCTGGAGACCCCGGGGGGGCCTGTTCTACAATGAGCAGTTCTTC | CAWRPRGGLFYNEQFF
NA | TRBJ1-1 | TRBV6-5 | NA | TGTGCCAGCAGTTACTCCGTCGGTACCCGCCCTGAAGCTTTCTTT | CASSYSVGTRPEAFF
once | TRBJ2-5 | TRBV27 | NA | TGTGCCAGCACCGGGCCGGGAGAGACCCAGTACTTC | CASTGPGETQYF
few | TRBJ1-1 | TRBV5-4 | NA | TGTGCCAGCAGCTTGGGTGCAGGGGTTTACACTGAAGCTTTCTTT | CASSLGAGVYTEAFF
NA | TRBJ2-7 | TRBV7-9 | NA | TGTGCCAGCAGCTTATCCGGGCTCAACTCCTACGAGCAGTACTTC | CASSLSGLNSYEQYF
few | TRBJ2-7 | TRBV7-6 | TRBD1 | TGTGCCAGCAGCTTAGACGGAGGACAGGGGTCCTACGAGCAGTACTTC | CASSLDGGQGSYEQYF
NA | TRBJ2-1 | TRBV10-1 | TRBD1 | TGCGCCAGCAGTCTTGGACAGGGCAGCAATGAGCAGTTCTTC | CASSLGQGSNEQFF
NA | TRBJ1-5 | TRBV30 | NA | TGTGCCTGGACTTGGGGGTCCAATCAGCCCCAGCATTTT | CAWTWGSNQPQHF
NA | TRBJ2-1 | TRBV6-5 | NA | TGTGCCAGTATCGGGGCAGGGTGGTTCTTC | CASIGAGWFF
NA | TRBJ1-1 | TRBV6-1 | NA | TGTGCCAGCAGTGACCGGGCTCCTCTTCCTGAAGCTTTCTTT | CASSDRAPLPEAFF
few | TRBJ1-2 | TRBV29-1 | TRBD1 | TGCAGCGTCGACAGGGGGCTTTACTATGGCTACACCTTC | CSVDRGLYYGYTF